This T cell receptor (beta chain) comes out of a study of PD-1 blockade in classical Hodgkin lymphoma. Whole-study findings and limits: Patients newly diagnosed and complete responders had comparable baseline diversity. Some patients started nivolumab under 1 year after ASCT, and they were excluded.

Trimming removed 2 bases from V and 7 bases from J, with 9 bases in between. The CDR3 loop spans 13 amino acids. Germline V lookup: CDR1 MNHEY, CDR2 SMNVEV (reference sequence). As for time point: cycle 4 day 1 (C4D1), after more than five weeks of nivolumab. Each patient's relapse followed autologous stem cell transplantation, and brentuximab vedotin exposure varied. After PBMCs were thawed, their CD8+ T cells were isolated by magnetic negative selection. Here immunoSEQ multiplex PCR was the method, and the copy in TCRdb shows in-frame clones only, minus some. The table includes several thousand clones, less than 75% detected once. This clone showed up just a few times. Its antigen is currently unknown.

Material: CD8+ T cells from blood, obtained before the fourth cycle of nivolumab. This chain links TRBV27 with TRBJ1-5; D gene unclear. The receptor comes from a human donor with classical Hodgkin lymphoma. The CDR3 protein is CASSLVGFQPQHF. The DNA of the CDR3 is TGTGCCAGCAGTTTAGTGGGTTTCCAGCCCCAGCATTTT.